These 24 T cell receptor beta chains were all obtained from the same sample, sequenced in a study of beta chain features in type 1 diabetes. The study's findings and limits: Moderately but significantly shorter TCRB CDR3s were found in Type 1 diabetes patients in all four CD4+ subsets.

For these receptors, no antigen is known. cDNA synthesis used the whole RNA isolate, giving expressed TCRB sequences. TCRdb's table, derived via immunoSEQ multiplex PCR, lists solely in-frame clones and lacks some. The table shows about 650,000 clones, with 12% occurring only once. Sequenced input: naive CD4+ T cells from blood. The receptors derive from a man in his thirties or forties with type 1 diabetes.

This clone was recorded a few times. The chain has TRBV9 and TRBJ2-2; a possible D gene is TRBD1 (6 bases). The germline V gene has CDR1 SGDLS and CDR2 YYNGEE. Trimming cost V 0 bases and J 5 bases, with 14 bases left between them. This CDR3 region has 16 residues. The CDR3 sequence is CASSVAVRGRTGELFF. The CDR3 DNA reads as TGTGCCAGCAGCGTAGCTGTCAGGGGCCGGACCGGGGAGCTGTTTTTT.

The chain couples TRBV6-5 to TRBJ2-7; D possibly corresponds to TRBD1 (6 bases). The germline V gene encodes CDR1 MNHEY and CDR2 SVGAGI. The CDR3 has 15 residues. The V end was cut by 6 bases, the J end by 4 bases, with 19 bases between. CDR3 coding DNA: TGTGCCAGCAGCAGAGATGGACAGCTCTTGTACGAGCAGTACTTC. As protein: CASSRDGQLLYEQYF.

The V gene is TRBV9, the J gene TRBJ2-7; 8 positions match TRBD1. V was clipped by 4 bases and J by 5 bases; unmatched bases: 8. There are 14 residues in the CDR3. The germline CDR1 and CDR2 sequences are SGDLS and YYNGEE. The CDR3 bases are TGTGCCAGCAGCCCTGGACAGGGCATCCACGAGCAGTACTTC. This codes for CASSPGQGIHEQYF.

The chain employs TRBV13 and TRBJ2-3, with TRBD2 matching 13 bases. The germline V gene has CDR1 PRHDT and CDR2 FYEKMQ (reference sequence). V lost 5 bases and J lost 0; bases outside the gene matches: 5. This CDR3 contains 17 residues. CDR3 amino acids: CASSPRTSGGSTDTQYF. As DNA, the CDR3 is TGTGCCAGCAGCCCCCGGACTAGCGGGGGCAGCACAGATACGCAGTATTTT.

The chain combines TRBV5-6 with TRBJ1-1; the D is unclear. This CDR3 spans 15 amino acids. CDR1 is SGHDT and CDR2 is YYEEEE in the germline V gene. V lost 0 bases and J lost 4, with 13 bases in between. The CDR3 reads CASSLEVQSRTEAFF. The DNA for the CDR3 is TGTGCCAGCAGCTTGGAGGTCCAGAGTCGCACTGAAGCTTTCTTT.

The gene calls are TRBV6-6 and TRBJ2-7; D may be TRBD2 (6 bases). The CDR3 covers 16 residues. CDR1 and CDR2 (germline): MNHNY, SVGAGI (reference sequence). V lost 6 bases to trimming and J lost 0 bases, with 18 bases between them. CDR3: CASSPTQWGDSYEQYF. The DNA for the CDR3 is TGTGCCAGCAGCCCGACACAGTGGGGGGACTCCTACGAGCAGTACTTC.

This clone came up a few times. The CDR3 region is CASSFRASTDTQYF. The CDR3 DNA is TGTGCCAGCAGCTTTAGGGCTAGCACAGATACGCAGTATTTT. The chain couples TRBV7-9 to TRBJ2-3; D gene unclear. The CDR3 is 14 amino acids. The ends were cut back, 3 bases at V and 0 bases at J, with 7 bases in the middle. Germline lookup yields CDR1 SEHNR and CDR2 FQNEAQ (reference sequence).

This clone was counted only a few times. The rearrangement joins TRBV10-3 to TRBJ2-5; D is unresolved. Germline-derived CDR1 and CDR2 are ENHRY and SYGVKD. The CDR3 loop spans 11 amino acids. The V and J ends lost 8 bases and 1 base respectively, with 5 bases between them. In nucleotides, the CDR3 is TGTGCCATCGGACCCCAAGAGACCCAGTACTTC. Its translation: CAIGPQETQYF.

V and J are TRBV27 and TRBJ2-1; D may be TRBD1 (6 bases). Trimming pared 6 bases from V and 0 bases from J, leaving 12 bases between. Per the germline V gene, CDR1 is MNHEY and CDR2 is SMNVEV (reference sequence). The CDR3 is 15 amino acids. The CDR3 DNA reads as TGTGCCAGCAGACCTACAGGGAGCTCCTACAATGAGCAGTTCTTC. Residues: CASRPTGSSYNEQFF.

The chain employs TRBV29-1 and TRBJ2-7; tentatively, D is TRBD2 (5 bases). Deletions cut 4 bases from V and 2 bases from J, with 15 bases between. The germline V gene has CDR1 SQVTM and CDR2 ANQGSEA. The CDR3 runs 14 residues. Written as DNA, the CDR3 is TGCAGCGTTGTTAAAGGACTGCCTGCCTACGAGCAGTACTTC. It codes for CSVVKGLPAYEQYF.

There are a few counts of this clone. V and J are TRBV2 and TRBJ1-3; D not resolved. The CDR3 consists of 14 residues. Germline values: CDR1 SNHLY, CDR2 FYNNEI. Trimming cost V 5 bases and J 4 bases, with 12 bases left between them. The CDR3 here is CASSSRGPGNTIYF. CDR3 sequence (DNA): TGTGCCAGCAGTTCCCGCGGGCCGGGAAACACCATATATTTT.

The CDR3 coding sequence is TGTGCCAGCAGCTTTAAAGCGGGGCAGAGAGAGACCCAGTACTTC. Translation: CASSFKAGQRETQYF. The genes are TRBV11-3 and TRBJ2-5; TRBD2 matches 7 bases. From germline, CDR1 is SGHNT and CDR2 YENEEA. The CDR3 has 15 amino acids. After removal of 3 bases from V and 4 bases from J, the junction contained 8 bases not matched to a gene.

V gene TRBV5-5 combines with J gene TRBJ1-2; 7 bases map to TRBD1. The CDR3 runs to 16 residues. V lost 4 bases to trimming and J lost 4 bases; unmatched junction nucleotides: 13. The V gene's germline CDR1 is SGHKS and CDR2 YYEKEE (reference sequence). Here the CDR3 reads CASSPRTGGPLYGYTF. CDR3 sequence (DNA): TGTGCCAGCAGCCCGCGGACAGGCGGTCCTCTCTATGGCTACACCTTC.

This clone has more than one count but fewer than ten. The CDR3, as DNA: TGCGCCAGCAGCCAAGAACGTGAGGAGAGGGCCAAAAACATTCAGTACTTC. This encodes CASSQEREERAKNIQYF. The rearrangement joins TRBV4-1 to TRBJ2-4; D is unresolved. Looked up from germline, CDR1 is MGHRA and CDR2 is YSYEKL. The CDR3 contains 17 residues. V shed 0 bases and J shed 1 base, with 13 bases lying between them.

The chain couples TRBV7-2 to TRBJ2-3; D assignment may be TRBD1 or TRBD2 (6 bases each). V was shortened by 5 bases and J by 6 bases, with 18 bases between the two germline ends. CDR3 length equals 15 residues. Germline CDR1 is SGHTA and CDR2 is FQGNSA. CDR3 region: CASSITWRGHDTQYF. The CDR3, as DNA: TGTGCCAGCAGCATTACGTGGCGGGGACATGATACGCAGTATTTT.

The chain couples TRBV15 to TRBJ2-1; D unresolved. V was pared by 0 bases and J by 8 bases, with 5 bases between. The CDR3 is 12 residues long. Germline V gene sequence: CDR1 LNHNV, CDR2 YYDKDF (reference sequence). The CDR3 spells CATSRDRDEQFF. In DNA, the CDR3 is TGTGCCACCAGCAGAGACCGAGATGAGCAGTTCTTC.

This clone was seen more than once but under ten times. V and J are TRBV27 and TRBJ2-4; the match to TRBD1 covers 8 bases. Per the germline V gene, CDR1 is MNHEY and CDR2 is SMNVEV (reference sequence). V gave up 2 bases and J gave up 0 bases; unmatched junction bases: 15. The CDR3 has 20 residues. CDR3 loop: CASSLGPPGQGALAKNIQYF. CDR3 nucleotides: TGTGCCAGCAGTTTAGGCCCCCCCGGACAGGGAGCTTTAGCCAAAAACATTCAGTACTTC.

The chain recombines TRBV19 with TRBJ1-5, with no clear D. The CDR3 consists of 13 residues. V was clipped by 3 bases and J by 7 bases, with 10 bases between them. CDR1 is LNHDA, CDR2 SQIVND, per germline (reference sequence). CDR3 nucleotides: TGTGCCAGTAGTATTTCCTATGGCCAGCCCCAGCATTTT. Translating gives CASSISYGQPQHF.

This chain joins TRBV29-1 and TRBJ1-3; no clear D gene. This CDR3 contains 13 residues. From germline, CDR1 is SQVTM and CDR2 ANQGSEA. Trimming took off 2 bases at V and 1 base at J, with 6 bases between the two ends. DNA of the CDR3: TGCAGCGTTGAACAGAATTCTGGAAACACCATATATTTT. It codes for CSVEQNSGNTIYF.

This clone has a handful of counts. The chain couples TRBV6-1 to TRBJ2-7; maybe TRBD2 (6 bases). The CDR3 runs to 12 residues. Deletions cut 5 bases from V and 2 bases from J, with 7 bases between. Germline V lookup: CDR1 MNHNS, CDR2 SASEGT. The CDR3 region is CASSWTTYEQYF. CDR3 in DNA: TGTGCCAGCAGTTGGACTACCTACGAGCAGTACTTC.

This clone was observed a handful of times. The chain has TRBV2 and TRBJ1-6; possible D gene TRBD1, 5 bases. The V gene's germline CDR1 is SNHLY and CDR2 FYNNEI. This CDR3 spans 17 amino acids. The V gene lost 6 bases and the J gene lost 4 bases, with 19 bases spanning the gap. The CDR3 DNA is TGTGCCAGCAGGGACACGTTGAAAATCTCTTATAATTCACCCCTCCACTTT. Its protein is CASRDTLKISYNSPLHF.

This clone was observed a few times. DNA for the CDR3: TGTGCCAGCAGCCGCGCGGGAGGGACCGACACTGAAGCTTTCTTT. It translates to CASSRAGGTDTEAFF. V and J are TRBV7-2 and TRBJ1-1; tentative D call: TRBD1 (5 bases). The CDR3 is 15 amino acids. The germline V gene has CDR1 SGHTA and CDR2 FQGNSA. With 5 bases removed from V and 3 bases from J, the gap between germline ends came to 16 bases.

This rearrangement joins TRBV7-2 to TRBJ1-3; D may be TRBD1 (5 bases). Germline-derived CDR1 and CDR2 are SGHTA and FQGNSA. The CDR3 covers 13 residues. Deletions cut 5 bases from V and 6 bases from J, with 11 bases between. DNA of the CDR3: TGTGCCAGCAGCCCTCAGGGCCAAAACACCATATATTTT. It yields the protein CASSPQGQNTIYF.

The genes are TRBV5-6 and TRBJ1-4; D ambiguous. The CDR3 is 16 residues long. The germline CDR1 and CDR2 sequences are SGHDT and YYEEEE. Trimming shortened V by 4 bases and J by 0 bases, and 13 bases separated the two germline ends. This CDR3 reads CASSRETGATNEKLFF. The CDR3 coding sequence is TGTGCCAGCAGCCGCGAGACCGGGGCAACTAATGAAAAACTGTTTTTT.